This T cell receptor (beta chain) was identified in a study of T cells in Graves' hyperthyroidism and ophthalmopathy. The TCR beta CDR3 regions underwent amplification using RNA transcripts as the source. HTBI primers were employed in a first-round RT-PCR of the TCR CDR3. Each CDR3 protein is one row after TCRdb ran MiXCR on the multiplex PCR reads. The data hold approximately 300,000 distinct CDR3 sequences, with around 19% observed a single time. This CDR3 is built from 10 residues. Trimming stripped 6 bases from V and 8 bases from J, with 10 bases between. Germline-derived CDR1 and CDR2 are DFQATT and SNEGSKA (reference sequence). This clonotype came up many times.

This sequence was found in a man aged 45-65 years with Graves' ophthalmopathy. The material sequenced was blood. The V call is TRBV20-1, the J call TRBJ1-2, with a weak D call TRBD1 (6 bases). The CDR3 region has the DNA TGCAGTGCGGACAGTAGGGGCTACACCTTC. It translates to CSADSRGYTF.